This T cell receptor (beta chain) was sequenced in a study of OX40 agonist ivuxolimab in advanced cancers. The study's findings and limits: The antigen specificity of the peripheral T cells (those that were expanded) was not determined. People who partly responded at 0.1-3.0 mg/kg had some of the least clonal expansion seen.

Trimming took 3 bases from V and 4 from J, leaving 6 bases between them. This CDR3 has 13 amino acids. Per the germline V gene, CDR1 is SGHNT and CDR2 is YENEEA. As concerns this clone: What it binds is not known.

Measured with immunoSEQ multiplex PCR; TCRdb has only the in-frame clones, and not every one. The data show approximately 82,000 clones, about 86% seen once. The V call is TRBV11-3, the J call TRBJ2-2; possible D gene TRBD2, 5 bases. This TCR derives from an adult with an advanced solid tumor such as melanoma, head and neck, liver or kidney cancer. The material was CD4+ or CD8+ T cells sorted from blood, obtained in a trial of the OX40 agonist ivuxolimab. The CDR3 loop is CASSFAGTGELFF. The CDR3 nucleotides are TGTGCCAGCAGCTTCGCGGGCACCGGGGAGCTGTTTTTT. Based on the CDR3 plus reference TRBV11-3 and TRBJ2-2, the full variable domain is EAGVVQSPRYKIIEKKQPVAFWCNPISGHNTLYWYLQNLGQGPELLIRYENEEAVDDSQLPKDRFSAERLKGVDSTLKIQPAELGDSAVYLCASSFAGTGELFFGEGSRLTVL.